This TCR beta chain emerged from a study of blood T cell repertoires in COVID-19. On the study more broadly: Sites across the United States, Italy and Spain contributed samples from acute and convalescent COVID-19. T cells, B-cell-depleted T cells, or PBMCs provided the cDNA or gDNA that served as material.

CDR3 size: 16 residues. After removal of 3 bases from V and 11 bases from J, the junction contained 14 bases not matched to a gene. Germline V gene data show CDR1 as SGDLS and CDR2 as YYNGEE. In the authors' methods: Reference gene primer amplification gave estimated nucleated cell counts. Some clones are missing from TCRdb's copy, which holds only in-frame ones; the method was immunoSEQ multiplex PCR. V and J calls and clone size are as listed in that table; D and trimming were resolved from the DNA. The profile shows about 220,000 clones, roughly 84% of them singletons. This clone was seen a few times.

The sequenced material came from peripheral blood. The clonotype was recovered from a young man with active or convalescent COVID-19. The chain uses TRBV9 and TRBJ1-1; 12 bases align to TRBD1. The CDR3 DNA reads as TGTGCCAGCAGCGAGGGAGGGACAGGGGGCCCAGTCGAGGCTTTCTTT. It specifies CASSEGGTGGPVEAFF. Full variable domain (remainder filled in from reference TRBV9 and TRBJ1-1): DSGVTQTPKHLITATGQRVTLRCSPRSGDLSVYWYQQSLDQGLQFLIQYYNGEERAKGNILERFSAQQFPDLHSELNLSSLELGDSALYFCASSEGGTGGPVEAFFGQGTRLTVV.